These T cell receptor beta chains were read from a single sample in a study of blood T cell repertoires in COVID-19. Repertoires were generated with immunoSEQ multiplex PCR, while TCRdb's copy carries only in-frame clones and drops some. The sample includes roughly 290,000 clones, around 82% seen only once; the top ten take 0.87%. The sequenced sample was peripheral blood. Every receptor here comes from a human donor with COVID-19, enrolled during active disease. The donor label of this sample is uncertain. The CDR3 runs from the conserved cysteine through the conserved F or W. A D gene is named only where the DNA matches it firmly. The size entry is marked missing in some rows and otherwise reads once, few, many or a size class.

NA | TRBJ1-2 | TRBV28 | 14 | TRBD1 | CASSLEQGIRGYTF | TGTGCCAGCAGCCTTGAACAGGGGATAAGGGGCTACACCTTC
NA | TRBJ1-2 | TRBV6-5 | 14 | TRBD1 | CASCTTGYGYGYTF | TGTGCCAGCTGTACGACAGGGTATGGCTATGGCTACACCTTC
NA | TRBJ1-3 | TRBV12-3/TRBV12-4 | 12 | NA | CASSPGGNTIYF | TGTGCCAGCAGTCCCGGTGGTAACACCATATATTTT
NA | TRBJ2-1 | TRBV9 | 15 | TRBD2 | CASSPQIAGGDEQFF | TGTGCCAGCAGCCCTCAAATAGCGGGAGGGGATGAGCAGTTCTTC
NA | TRBJ2-5 | TRBV27 | 15 | TRBD2 | CASSQRLAGAETQYF | TGTGCCAGCAGTCAGAGACTAGCGGGGGCAGAGACCCAGTACTTC
NA | TRBJ2-7 | TRBV6-6 | 15 | TRBD2 | CASSYSSSGSYEQYF | TGTGCCAGCAGTTACTCGTCTAGCGGCTCCTACGAGCAGTACTTC
NA | TRBJ2-3 | TRBV6-4 | 16 | TRBD1 | CASRARDRGQTDTQYF | TGTGCCAGCAGAGCCCGGGACAGGGGGCAGACAGATACGCAGTATTTT
NA | TRBJ1-4 | TRBV4-2 | 16 | NA | CASSQVPGAGNEKLFF | TGTGCCAGCAGCCAAGTCCCAGGGGCAGGGAATGAAAAACTGTTTTTT
NA | TRBJ2-7 | TRBV28 | 19 | TRBD1 | CGTINRQGVLGPLVYEQYF | TGTGGGACCATAAACCGACAGGGTGTCTTGGGTCCCTTGGTCTACGAGCAGTACTTC
NA | TRBJ1-2 | TRBV7-2 | 14 | TRBD1 | CASSSGTDSSSYTF | TGTGCCAGCAGCTCCGGGACAGATTCTTCAAGCTACACCTTC
NA | TRBJ2-2 | TRBV29-1 | 13 | NA | CSVAGVGAGELFF | TGCAGCGTTGCGGGGGTTGGGGCCGGGGAGCTGTTTTTT
NA | TRBJ2-1 | TRBV28 | 13 | TRBD2 | CASRPGGPPEQFF | TGTGCCAGCAGACCGGGAGGGCCGCCTGAGCAGTTCTTC
NA | TRBJ1-2 | TRBV3-1/TRBV3-2 | 15 | NA | CASSPPFGGIYGYTF | TGTGCCAGCAGCCCCCCCTTCGGAGGGATCTATGGCTACACCTTC
NA | TRBJ2-5 | TRBV27 | 14 | NA | CASSSRDQKETQYF | TGTGCCAGCAGTTCCCGGGATCAAAAAGAGACCCAGTACTTC
NA | TRBJ2-1 | TRBV7-9 | 16 | TRBD2 | CASSSQGLAGSNEQFF | TGTGCCAGCAGCTCACAAGGACTAGCGGGAAGCAATGAGCAGTTCTTC
NA | TRBJ1-4 | TRBV19 | 13 | NA | CASSPKGDRELFF | TGTGCCAGTAGTCCTAAGGGGGATCGTGAACTGTTTTTT
NA | TRBJ1-2 | TRBV5-1 | 15 | TRBD1 | CASSLGTGGFYGYTF | TGCGCCAGCAGCTTGGGAACAGGGGGCTTCTATGGCTACACCTTC
NA | TRBJ1-1 | TRBV19 | 12 | NA | CASSMGDTEAFF | TGTGCCAGTAGTATGGGCGACACTGAAGCTTTCTTT
NA | TRBJ2-5 | TRBV24-1 | 16 | NA | CATSDPRWAGQETQYF | TGTGCCACCAGTGACCCGCGATGGGCAGGCCAAGAGACCCAGTACTTC
NA | TRBJ2-7 | TRBV28 | 12 | NA | CASSRLPYEQYF | TGTGCCAGCAGCCGACTCCCCTACGAGCAGTACTTC
NA | TRBJ2-2 | TRBV5-1 | 18 | TRBD2 | CASSRLAGGNANTGELFF | TGCGCCAGCAGCCGACTAGCGGGAGGGAACGCGAACACCGGGGAGCTGTTTTTT
few | TRBJ1-2 | TRBV5-6 | 13 | NA | CASSLRQGIGYTF | TGTGCCAGCAGCTTGCGCCAGGGGATCGGCTACACCTTC
NA | TRBJ1-2 | TRBV27 | 14 | TRBD1 | CASSFTGGVYGYTF | TGTGCCAGCAGTTTCACAGGGGGTGTCTATGGCTACACCTTC
NA | TRBJ2-7 | TRBV7-8 | 16 | TRBD2 | CASSLGAGREPYEQYF | TGTGCCAGCAGCTTAGGAGCGGGGCGGGAACCTTACGAGCAGTACTTC
NA | TRBJ2-5 | TRBV9 | 11 | NA | CASGVQETQYF | TGTGCCAGTGGAGTTCAAGAGACCCAGTACTTC
NA | TRBJ1-5 | TRBV19 | 14 | NA | CASSSGDPDQPQHF | TGTGCCAGTAGTTCGGGAGACCCCGATCAGCCCCAGCATTTT
NA | TRBJ1-2 | TRBV9 | 14 | TRBD1 | CASSVGGQGGPQGF | TGTGCCAGCAGCGTAGGCGGACAGGGGGGCCCTCAGGGCTTC
NA | TRBJ2-7 | TRBV11-1 | 12 | TRBD1 | CASSRDREKQYF | TGTGCCAGCAGCCGGGACAGGGAGAAGCAGTACTTC
NA | TRBJ2-7 | TRBV27 | 15 | NA | CASSGSAGRSYEQYF | TGTGCCAGCAGTGGATCTGCGGGACGTTCCTACGAGCAGTACTTC
NA | TRBJ1-2 | TRBV6-5 | 12 | NA | CASRVAGSGYTF | TGTGCCAGCAGGGTGGCGGGGTCTGGCTACACCTTC
NA | TRBJ1-1 | TRBV12-3/TRBV12-4 | 12 | NA | CASSPRRLEAFF | TGTGCCAGCAGTCCGAGGAGGCTTGAAGCTTTCTTT
NA | TRBJ1-2 | TRBV5-1 | 15 | TRBD1 | CASSFQGQGEYGYTF | TGCGCCAGCAGCTTTCAGGGACAGGGAGAGTATGGCTACACCTTC
NA | TRBJ2-2 | TRBV4-1 | 14 | TRBD1 | CASSAQGWSGELFF | TGCGCCAGCAGCGCACAGGGGTGGAGCGGGGAGCTGTTTTTT
NA | TRBJ2-1 | TRBV7-8 | 14 | NA | CASSLAGVYNEQFF | TGTGCCAGCAGCTTAGCAGGGGTCTACAATGAGCAGTTCTTC
NA | TRBJ1-1 | TRBV21-1 | 15 | NA | CASSSRGQRNTEAFF | TGTGCCAGCAGCAGCCGGGGACAGCGGAACACTGAAGCTTTCTTT
NA | TRBJ1-5 | TRBV19 | 16 | NA | CASSTQASRGNQPQHF | TGTGCCAGTAGTACCCAAGCATCTCGGGGCAATCAGCCCCAGCATTTT
NA | TRBJ2-1 | TRBV24-1 | 12 | NA | CATSVSGFEQFF | TGTGCCACCAGTGTCAGCGGATTTGAGCAGTTCTTC
NA | TRBJ1-1 | TRBV7-3 | 14 | NA | CASSLNGMSTEAFF | TGTGCCAGCAGCTTAAACGGGATGAGCACTGAAGCTTTCTTT
NA | TRBJ2-2 | TRBV19 | 15 | TRBD2 | CASSRTSGNTGELFF | TGTGCCAGTTCTCGGACTAGCGGGAACACCGGGGAGCTGTTTTTT
few | TRBJ1-1 | TRBV6-5 | 13 | TRBD1 | CASSRDRGTEAFF | TGTGCCAGCAGCCGCGACAGGGGCACTGAAGCTTTCTTT
NA | TRBJ1-1 | TRBV29-1 | 13 | NA | CSVGRGGGGEAFF | TGCAGCGTTGGCCGTGGCGGGGGGGGTGAAGCTTTCTTT
NA | TRBJ1-1 | TRBV28 | 11 | NA | CASRASIQAFF | TGTGCCAGCCGAGCCTCCATCCAAGCTTTCTTT
NA | TRBJ2-2 | TRBV6-6 | 15 | NA | CASSWAGRNTGELFF | TGTGCCAGCAGTTGGGCGGGACGGAACACCGGGGAGCTGTTTTTT